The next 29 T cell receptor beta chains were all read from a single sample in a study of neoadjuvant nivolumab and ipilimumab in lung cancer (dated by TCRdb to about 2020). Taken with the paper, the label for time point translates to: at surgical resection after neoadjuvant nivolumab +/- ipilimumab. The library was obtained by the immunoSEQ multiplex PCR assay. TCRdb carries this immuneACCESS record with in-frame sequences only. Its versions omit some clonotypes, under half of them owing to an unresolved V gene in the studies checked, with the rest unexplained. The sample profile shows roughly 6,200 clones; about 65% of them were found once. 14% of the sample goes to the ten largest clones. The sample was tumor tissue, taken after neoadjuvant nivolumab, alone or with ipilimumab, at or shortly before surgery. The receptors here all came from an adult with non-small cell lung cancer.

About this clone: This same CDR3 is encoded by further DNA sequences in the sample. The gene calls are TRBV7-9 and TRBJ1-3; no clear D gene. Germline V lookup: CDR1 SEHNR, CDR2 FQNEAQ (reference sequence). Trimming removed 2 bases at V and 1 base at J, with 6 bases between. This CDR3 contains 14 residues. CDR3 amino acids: CASSLQGSGNTIYF. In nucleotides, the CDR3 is TGTGCCAGCAGCTTACAAGGGTCTGGAAACACCATATATTTT.

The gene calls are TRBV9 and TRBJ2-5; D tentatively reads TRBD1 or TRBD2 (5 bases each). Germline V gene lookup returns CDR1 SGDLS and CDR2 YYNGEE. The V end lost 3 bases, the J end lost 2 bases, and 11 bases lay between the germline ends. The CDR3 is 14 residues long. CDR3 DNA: TGTGCCAGCAGCGGGGGGAGTGTACAAGAGACCCAGTACTTC. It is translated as CASSGGSVQETQYF. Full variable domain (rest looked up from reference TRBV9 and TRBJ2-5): DSGVTQTPKHLITATGQRVTLRCSPRSGDLSVYWYQQSLDQGLQFLIQYYNGEERAKGNILERFSAQQFPDLHSELNLSSLELGDSALYFCASSGGSVQETQYFGPGTRLLVL.

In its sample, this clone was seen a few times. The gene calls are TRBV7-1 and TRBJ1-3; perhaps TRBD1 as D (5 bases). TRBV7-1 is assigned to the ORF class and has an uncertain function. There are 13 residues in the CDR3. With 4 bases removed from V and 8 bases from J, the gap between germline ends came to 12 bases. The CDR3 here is CASSLGQGDTIYF. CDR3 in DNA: TGTGCCAGCAGCTTAGGGCAGGGAGACACCATATATTTT.

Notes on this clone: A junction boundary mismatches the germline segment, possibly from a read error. The CDR3 bases are TGTGCCAGCAGCTTAGTTGCTAGCTTTACAGAGCTGTTCTTC. Translation gives CASSLVASFTELFF. The chain recombines TRBV7-8 with TRBJ2-1; maybe TRBD2 (5 bases). This CDR3 spans 14 amino acids. Looked up from germline, CDR1 is SGHVS and CDR2 is FQNEAQ.

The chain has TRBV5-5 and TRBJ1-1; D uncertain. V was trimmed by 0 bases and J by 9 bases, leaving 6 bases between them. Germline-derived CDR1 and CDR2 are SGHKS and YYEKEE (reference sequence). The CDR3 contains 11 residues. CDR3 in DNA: TGTGCCAGCAGCTTGGAACACAAAGCTTTCTTT. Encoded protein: CASSLEHKAFF.

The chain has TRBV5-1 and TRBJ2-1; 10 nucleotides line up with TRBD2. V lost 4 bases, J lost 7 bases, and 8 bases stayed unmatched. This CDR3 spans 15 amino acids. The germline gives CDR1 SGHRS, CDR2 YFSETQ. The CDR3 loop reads CASSQSLAGENEQFF. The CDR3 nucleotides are TGCGCCAGCAGCCAATCCCTAGCGGGAGAAAATGAGCAGTTCTTC.

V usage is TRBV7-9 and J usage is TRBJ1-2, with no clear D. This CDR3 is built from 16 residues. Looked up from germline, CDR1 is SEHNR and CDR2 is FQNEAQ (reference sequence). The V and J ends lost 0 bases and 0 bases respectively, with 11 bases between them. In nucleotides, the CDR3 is TGTGCCAGCAGCTTAGCTGGGGTCCTTTCTAACTATGGCTACACCTTC. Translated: CASSLAGVLSNYGYTF.

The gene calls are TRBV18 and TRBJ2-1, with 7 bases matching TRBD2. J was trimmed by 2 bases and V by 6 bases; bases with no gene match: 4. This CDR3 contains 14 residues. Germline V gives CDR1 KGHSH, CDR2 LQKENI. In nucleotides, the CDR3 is TGTGCCAGCTCCCGGGGGGATGCCTACAATGAGCAGTTCTTC. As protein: CASSRGDAYNEQFF.

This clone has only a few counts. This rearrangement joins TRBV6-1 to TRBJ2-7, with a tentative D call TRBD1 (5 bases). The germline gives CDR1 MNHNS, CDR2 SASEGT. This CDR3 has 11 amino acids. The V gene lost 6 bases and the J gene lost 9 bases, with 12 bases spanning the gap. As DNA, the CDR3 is TGTGCCAGCAGCGCTCATGACAGGCAGTACTTC. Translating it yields CASSAHDRQYF.

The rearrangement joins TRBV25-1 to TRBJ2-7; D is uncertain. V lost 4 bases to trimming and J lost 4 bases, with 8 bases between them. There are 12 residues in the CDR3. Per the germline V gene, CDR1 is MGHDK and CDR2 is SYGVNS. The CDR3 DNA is TGTGCCAGCAGTGGTAACAGTTACGAGCAGTACTTC. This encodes CASSGNSYEQYF.

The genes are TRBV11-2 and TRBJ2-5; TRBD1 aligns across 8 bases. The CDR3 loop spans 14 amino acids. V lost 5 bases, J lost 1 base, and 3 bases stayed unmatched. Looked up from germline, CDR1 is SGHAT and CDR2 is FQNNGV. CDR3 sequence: CASSQDRAQETQYF. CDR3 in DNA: TGTGCCAGCAGCCAGGACAGGGCCCAAGAGACCCAGTACTTC. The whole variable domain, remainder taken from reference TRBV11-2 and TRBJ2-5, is EAGVAQSPRYKIIEKRQSVAFWCNPISGHATLYWYQQILGQGPKLLIQFQNNGVVDDSQLPKDRFSAERLKGVDSTLKIQPAKLEDSAVYLCASSQDRAQETQYFGPGTRLLVL.

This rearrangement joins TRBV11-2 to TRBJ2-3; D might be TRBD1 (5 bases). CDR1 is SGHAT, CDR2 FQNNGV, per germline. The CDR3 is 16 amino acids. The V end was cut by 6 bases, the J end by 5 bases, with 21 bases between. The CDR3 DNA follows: TGTGCCAGCAGTCTCCTCGTAGGGTTTCAGGGAGATACGCAGTATTTT. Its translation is CASSLLVGFQGDTQYF.

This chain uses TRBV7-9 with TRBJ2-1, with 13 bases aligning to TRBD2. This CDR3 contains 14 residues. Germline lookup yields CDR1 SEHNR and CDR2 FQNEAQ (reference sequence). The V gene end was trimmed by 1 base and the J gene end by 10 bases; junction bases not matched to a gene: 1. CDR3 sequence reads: CASSLVGLAGEQFF. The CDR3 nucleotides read TGTGCCAGCAGCTTAGTGGGACTAGCGGGGGAGCAGTTCTTC.

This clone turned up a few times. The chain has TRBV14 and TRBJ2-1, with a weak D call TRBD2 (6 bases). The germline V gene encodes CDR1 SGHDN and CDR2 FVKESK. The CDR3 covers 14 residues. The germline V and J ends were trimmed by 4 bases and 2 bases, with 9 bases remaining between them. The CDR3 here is CASSLGLAYNEQFF. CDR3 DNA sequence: TGTGCCAGCAGCCTGGGACTGGCCTACAATGAGCAGTTCTTC.

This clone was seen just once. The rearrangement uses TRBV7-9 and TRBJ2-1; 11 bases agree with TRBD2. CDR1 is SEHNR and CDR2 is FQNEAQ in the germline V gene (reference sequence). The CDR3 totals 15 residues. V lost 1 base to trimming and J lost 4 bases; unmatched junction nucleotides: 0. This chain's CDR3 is CASSLVAGGYNEQFF. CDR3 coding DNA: TGTGCCAGCAGCTTAGTAGCGGGAGGGTACAATGAGCAGTTCTTC.

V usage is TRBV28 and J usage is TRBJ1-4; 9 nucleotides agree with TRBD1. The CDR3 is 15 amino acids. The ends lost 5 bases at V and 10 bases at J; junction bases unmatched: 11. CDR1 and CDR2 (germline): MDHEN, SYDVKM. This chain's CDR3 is CASSLNTGGAGKLFF. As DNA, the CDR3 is TGTGCCAGCAGTCTCAATACAGGGGGCGCGGGAAAACTGTTTTTT.

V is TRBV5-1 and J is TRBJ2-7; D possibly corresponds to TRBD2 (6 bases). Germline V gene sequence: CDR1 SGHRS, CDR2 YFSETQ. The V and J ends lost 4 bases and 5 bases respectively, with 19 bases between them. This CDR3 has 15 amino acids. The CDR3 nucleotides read TGCGCCAGCAGCGCGGGATGGGGGAGTAGCGACGAGCAGTACTTC. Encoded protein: CASSAGWGSSDEQYF.

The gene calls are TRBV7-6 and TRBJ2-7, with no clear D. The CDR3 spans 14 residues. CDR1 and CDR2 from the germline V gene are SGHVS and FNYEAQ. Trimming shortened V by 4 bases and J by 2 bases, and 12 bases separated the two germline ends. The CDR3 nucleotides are TGTGCCAGCAGCTCGGCTAACCAGGCCTACGAGCAGTACTTC. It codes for CASSSANQAYEQYF.

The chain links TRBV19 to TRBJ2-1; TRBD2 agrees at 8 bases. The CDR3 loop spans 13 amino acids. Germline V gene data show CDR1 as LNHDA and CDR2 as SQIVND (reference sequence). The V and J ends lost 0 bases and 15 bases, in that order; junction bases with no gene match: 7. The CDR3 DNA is TGTGCCAGTAGTATAGATAAGGAGCGGGAGTTGTTCTTC. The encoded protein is CASSIDKERELFF. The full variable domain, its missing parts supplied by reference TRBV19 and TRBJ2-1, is DGGITQSPKYLFRKEGQNVTLSCEQNLNHDAMYWYRQDPGQGLRLIYYSQIVNDFQKGDIAEGYSVSREKKESFPLTVTSAQKNPTAFYLCASSIDKERELFFGPGTRLTVL.

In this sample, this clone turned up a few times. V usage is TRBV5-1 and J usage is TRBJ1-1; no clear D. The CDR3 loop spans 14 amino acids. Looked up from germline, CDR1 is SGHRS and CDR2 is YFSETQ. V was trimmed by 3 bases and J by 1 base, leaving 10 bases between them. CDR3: CASSSGQPNTEAFF. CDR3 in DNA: TGCGCCAGCAGCTCTGGGCAGCCGAACACTGAAGCTTTCTTT.

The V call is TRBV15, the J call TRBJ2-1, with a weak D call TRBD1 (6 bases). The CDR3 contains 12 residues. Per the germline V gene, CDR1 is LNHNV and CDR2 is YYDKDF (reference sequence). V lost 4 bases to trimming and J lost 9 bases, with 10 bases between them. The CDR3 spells CATSNRVSEQFF. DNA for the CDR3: TGTGCCACCAGCAACAGGGTGAGTGAGCAGTTCTTC.

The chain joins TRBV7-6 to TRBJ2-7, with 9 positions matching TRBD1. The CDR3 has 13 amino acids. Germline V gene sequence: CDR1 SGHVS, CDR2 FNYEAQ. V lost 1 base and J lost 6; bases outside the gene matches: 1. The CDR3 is CASSLDRGLEQYF. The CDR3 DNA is TGTGCCAGCAGCTTAGACAGGGGGCTCGAGCAGTACTTC.

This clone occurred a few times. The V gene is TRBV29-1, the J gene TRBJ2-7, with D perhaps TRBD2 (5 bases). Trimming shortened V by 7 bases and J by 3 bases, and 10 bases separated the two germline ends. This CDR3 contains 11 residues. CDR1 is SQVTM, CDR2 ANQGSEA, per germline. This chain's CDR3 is CSAIRGYEQYF. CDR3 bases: TGCAGCGCTATCCGGGGCTACGAGCAGTACTTC.

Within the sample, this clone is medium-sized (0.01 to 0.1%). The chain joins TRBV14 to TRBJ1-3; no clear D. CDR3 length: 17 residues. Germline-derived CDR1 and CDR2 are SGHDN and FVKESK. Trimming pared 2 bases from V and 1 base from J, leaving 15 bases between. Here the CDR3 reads CASSQPRSGVSGNTIYF. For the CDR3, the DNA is TGTGCCAGCAGCCAACCAAGAAGTGGGGTATCTGGAAACACCATATATTTT.

In nucleotides, the CDR3 is TGCGCCAGCAGCTTGGATACTTCCTACAATGAGCAGTTCTTC. Translated, it gives CASSLDTSYNEQFF. The gene calls are TRBV5-1 and TRBJ2-1; D not certain. There are 14 residues in the CDR3. CDR1 and CDR2 (germline): SGHRS, YFSETQ. V shed 0 bases and J shed 1 base, with 5 bases lying between them.

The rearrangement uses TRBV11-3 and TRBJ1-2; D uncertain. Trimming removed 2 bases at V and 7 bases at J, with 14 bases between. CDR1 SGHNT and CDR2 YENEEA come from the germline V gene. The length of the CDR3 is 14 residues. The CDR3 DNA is TGTGCCAGCAGCTTACGGGCCCCCACGTTTGGCTACACCTTC. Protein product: CASSLRAPTFGYTF.

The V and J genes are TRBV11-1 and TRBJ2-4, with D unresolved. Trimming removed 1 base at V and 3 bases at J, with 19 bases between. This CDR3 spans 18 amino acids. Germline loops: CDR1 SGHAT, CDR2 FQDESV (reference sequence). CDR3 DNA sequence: TGTGCCAGCAGCTTAGGATTGTGGGGTAACGGAGACAAAAACATTCAGTACTTC. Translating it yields CASSLGLWGNGDKNIQYF.

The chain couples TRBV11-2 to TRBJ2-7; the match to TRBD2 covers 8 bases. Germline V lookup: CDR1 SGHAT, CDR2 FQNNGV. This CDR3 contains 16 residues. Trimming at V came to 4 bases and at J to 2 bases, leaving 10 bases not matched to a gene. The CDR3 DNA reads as TGTGCCAGCAGCTCGGGTGCCCGGGGGGGGACCTACGAGCAGTACTTC. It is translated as CASSSGARGGTYEQYF.

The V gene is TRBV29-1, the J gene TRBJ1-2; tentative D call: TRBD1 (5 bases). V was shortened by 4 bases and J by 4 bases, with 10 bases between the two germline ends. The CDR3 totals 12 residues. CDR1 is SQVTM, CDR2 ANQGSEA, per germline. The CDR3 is CSVGDGTYGYTF. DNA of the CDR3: TGCAGCGTTGGGGACGGCACCTATGGCTACACCTTC.